The rows below give T cell receptor beta chains drawn from one sample of a study of blood T cell repertoires in COVID-19. Here immunoSEQ multiplex PCR was the method, and the copy in TCRdb shows in-frame clones only, minus some. The table records about 400,000 clones, 87% of them present only once. The sequencing sample was made of PBMCs or T cells enriched from blood (not recorded which). The source of these receptors is a woman between 18 and 29 years old with acute COVID-19. Each CDR3 is given with its conserved first and last residue. The order of the fields is J gene, D gene, V gene, CDR3 protein. The D gene is left open where the match is weak.

j_gene: TRBJ2-7; d_gene: -; v_gene: TRBV10-3; CDR3aa: CAIRDGGHSSYEQYF
j_gene: TRBJ1-2; d_gene: -; v_gene: TRBV28; CDR3aa: CASSPFPPLREWSGYTF
j_gene: TRBJ2-7; d_gene: -; v_gene: TRBV27; CDR3aa: CASSLGGRYEQYF
j_gene: TRBJ1-1; d_gene: -; v_gene: TRBV7-8; CDR3aa: CASSPVRVGNTEAFF
j_gene: TRBJ2-5; d_gene: -; v_gene: TRBV18; CDR3aa: CASSPLGLGGETQYF
j_gene: TRBJ1-1; d_gene: TRBD1; v_gene: TRBV2; CDR3aa: CASTTQGAENTEAFF
j_gene: TRBJ2-7; d_gene: -; v_gene: TRBV2; CDR3aa: CASLTGNSYEQYF
j_gene: TRBJ2-7; d_gene: -; v_gene: TRBV16; CDR3aa: CASSQFGTGGYEQYF
j_gene: TRBJ1-6; d_gene: -; v_gene: TRBV7-2; CDR3aa: CASSPHRGDSYNSPLHF
j_gene: TRBJ1-1; d_gene: -; v_gene: TRBV12-5; CDR3aa: CASGLVQKAFF
j_gene: TRBJ1-1; d_gene: -; v_gene: TRBV7-3; CDR3aa: CASSLGGATMNTEAFF
j_gene: TRBJ1-2; d_gene: -; v_gene: TRBV18; CDR3aa: CASSPWTDSYGYTF
j_gene: TRBJ1-1; d_gene: TRBD1; v_gene: TRBV5-1; CDR3aa: CASSYSGQGHTEAFF
j_gene: TRBJ2-4; d_gene: TRBD2; v_gene: TRBV29-1; CDR3aa: CSGLAGGPKNIQYF
j_gene: TRBJ1-5; d_gene: -; v_gene: TRBV19; CDR3aa: CACTEYRGNNQPQHF
j_gene: TRBJ2-7; d_gene: -; v_gene: TRBV2; CDR3aa: CASRGEGEYEQYF
j_gene: TRBJ2-7; d_gene: TRBD1; v_gene: TRBV12-5; CDR3aa: CACSGTGFYEQYF
j_gene: TRBJ1-1; d_gene: TRBD1; v_gene: TRBV9; CDR3aa: CASSVEGTGLNTEAFF
j_gene: TRBJ2-7; d_gene: TRBD1; v_gene: TRBV6-5; CDR3aa: CASSLTGFGSYEQYF
j_gene: TRBJ2-1; d_gene: TRBD1; v_gene: TRBV25-1; CDR3aa: CASSDTRQGHNEQFF
j_gene: TRBJ2-7; d_gene: -; v_gene: TRBV6-5; CDR3aa: CASSTPSYEQYF
j_gene: TRBJ1-1; d_gene: -; v_gene: TRBV7-2; CDR3aa: CASSSPEGFGTEAFF
j_gene: TRBJ2-2; d_gene: -; v_gene: TRBV24-1; CDR3aa: CATDSSVGTGELFF
j_gene: TRBJ1-1; d_gene: -; v_gene: TRBV6-5; CDR3aa: CASTSTANTEAFF
j_gene: TRBJ2-3; d_gene: -; v_gene: TRBV11-2; CDR3aa: CASSLDFRESTDTQYF
j_gene: TRBJ1-5; d_gene: TRBD1; v_gene: TRBV19; CDR3aa: CASSPGQGVIQSNQPQHF
j_gene: TRBJ1-2; d_gene: TRBD1; v_gene: TRBV20-1; CDR3aa: CRQGLYGYTF
j_gene: TRBJ2-7; d_gene: TRBD1; v_gene: TRBV19; CDR3aa: CASSETGAREQYF
j_gene: TRBJ2-2; d_gene: -; v_gene: TRBV29-1; CDR3aa: CSVEFVNTGELFF
j_gene: TRBJ2-5; d_gene: TRBD1; v_gene: TRBV19; CDR3aa: CASMGTGTETQYF
j_gene: TRBJ2-1; d_gene: TRBD2; v_gene: TRBV28; CDR3aa: CASSPTLGLAGVGLYNEQFF
j_gene: TRBJ1-3; d_gene: -; v_gene: TRBV3-1/TRBV3-2; CDR3aa: CASSQEGRSSGNTIYF
j_gene: TRBJ2-7; d_gene: -; v_gene: TRBV24-1; CDR3aa: CATSDGAGPSYEQYF
j_gene: TRBJ2-7; d_gene: -; v_gene: TRBV6-5; CDR3aa: CASAGSGGYEQYF
j_gene: TRBJ2-7; d_gene: TRBD2; v_gene: TRBV7-8; CDR3aa: CASSLASLAGSSYEQYF
j_gene: TRBJ2-7; d_gene: TRBD1; v_gene: TRBV7-8; CDR3aa: CASSSGQASYEQYF
j_gene: TRBJ2-3; d_gene: -; v_gene: TRBV10-3; CDR3aa: CAIRDTSGTDTQYF
j_gene: TRBJ2-2; d_gene: -; v_gene: TRBV6-5; CDR3aa: CASSPTGSGELFF
j_gene: TRBJ1-4; d_gene: -; v_gene: TRBV3-1/TRBV3-2; CDR3aa: CASSRPMYRASNEKLFF
j_gene: TRBJ2-1; d_gene: TRBD2; v_gene: TRBV6-4; CDR3aa: CASSTGTRGYNEQFF
j_gene: TRBJ1-1; d_gene: -; v_gene: TRBV12-3/TRBV12-4; CDR3aa: CASSLGQRAFF
j_gene: TRBJ2-5; d_gene: TRBD2; v_gene: TRBV12-5; CDR3aa: CASGLGGSGKETQYF
j_gene: TRBJ2-7; d_gene: -; v_gene: TRBV9; CDR3aa: CASSVASRGHEQYF
j_gene: TRBJ2-3; d_gene: -; v_gene: TRBV9; CDR3aa: CASSVRDSRTDTQYF
j_gene: TRBJ1-2; d_gene: -; v_gene: TRBV7-9; CDR3aa: CASTNPGAPSSYGYTF
j_gene: TRBJ2-7; d_gene: TRBD1; v_gene: TRBV5-6; CDR3aa: CASSLTGGYEQYF
j_gene: TRBJ2-7; d_gene: -; v_gene: TRBV9; CDR3aa: CASSVATRGDRHEQYF
j_gene: TRBJ2-7; d_gene: -; v_gene: TRBV11-3; CDR3aa: CASSPGHPAYSYEQYF
j_gene: TRBJ1-1; d_gene: -; v_gene: TRBV7-9; CDR3aa: CASGRWTLEAFF
j_gene: TRBJ1-6; d_gene: TRBD1; v_gene: TRBV6-2/TRBV6-3; CDR3aa: CASSRRQGRDSPLHF
j_gene: TRBJ1-1; d_gene: TRBD1; v_gene: TRBV7-3; CDR3aa: CASSVDRGITEAFF
j_gene: TRBJ1-3; d_gene: -; v_gene: TRBV6-5; CDR3aa: CASRASEGAGNTIYF
j_gene: TRBJ1-1; d_gene: -; v_gene: TRBV3-1/TRBV3-2; CDR3aa: CASSQDRTFF
j_gene: TRBJ1-5; d_gene: TRBD1; v_gene: TRBV7-2; CDR3aa: CASSLTGVNNQPQHF
j_gene: TRBJ2-3; d_gene: -; v_gene: TRBV28; CDR3aa: CASTSSGEGQDTQYF
j_gene: TRBJ1-2; d_gene: -; v_gene: TRBV18; CDR3aa: CASSPLGPGELAGYTF
j_gene: TRBJ1-2; d_gene: -; v_gene: TRBV10-2; CDR3aa: CASSETERGIYGYTF
j_gene: TRBJ1-2; d_gene: -; v_gene: TRBV9; CDR3aa: CASSVVANYGYTF